The source of this T cell receptor beta chain is a study of T cell responses to AZD1222 COVID-19 vaccine. The study's findings and limits: Just 5 to 7 AZD1222 recipients tested seropositive at baseline. Spike-specific TCR breadth and depth were elevated following two AZD1222 doses. All repertoire sampling was performed exclusively after the peak T cell response.

Repertoires were generated with immunoSEQ multiplex PCR, while TCRdb's copy carries only in-frame clones and drops some. Counted here are 110,000 to 150,000 clones, 90% to 95% occurring once; the ten biggest clones make up roughly 12%. A remark on this clone: Its antigen is currently unknown. Other DNA sequences in this specimen translate into the identical CDR3.

This TCR was recovered from an adult who had recovered from COVID-19. The material sequenced was peripheral blood, taken after recovery from COVID-19.

The CDR3 loop reads CASSIGGNYEQYF. For the CDR3, the DNA is TGTGCCAGTAGTATTGGAGGAAACTACGAGCAGTACTTC. This chain uses TRBV19 with TRBJ2-7, with a tentative D call TRBD2 (5 bases). Germline-derived CDR1 and CDR2 are LNHDA and SQIVND (reference sequence). The CDR3 spans 13 residues. Between the trimmed V and J ends, which lost 3 bases and 3 bases, there was a span of 9 bases. The full variable domain, completed using reference TRBV19 and TRBJ2-7, is DGGITQSPKYLFRKEGQNVTLSCEQNLNHDAMYWYRQDPGQGLRLIYYSQIVNDFQKGDIAEGYSVSREKKESFPLTVTSAQKNPTAFYLCASSIGGNYEQYFGPGTRLTVT.